A single sample is the source of the 14 T cell receptor beta chains below, sequenced in a study of blood T cells in healthy people across ages (dated by TCRdb to 2015 to 2017). Receptor amplification or capture employed 5' RACE. Sequenced using an Illumina HiSeq 2500. A second PCR of about 6 to 12 cycles was run with a J-beta primer mix and a sample-barcoded 5' primer. Using fastp trimming at Q25 and MiXCR clonotype assembly, TCRdb reanalyzed the public sequencing data and kept in-frame beta chains. Entries that share a CDR3 protein sequence are merged under the most common genes and DNA. A total of about 780,000 distinct CDR3 sequences appear in this sample, about 59% of them only once. Together, the top ten hold 25% to 30% of the sample. The sequenced material came from blood. The receptors stem from a young man in good health.

The chain joins TRBV4-1 to TRBJ2-7, with D hard to call. V was shortened by 0 bases and J by 6 bases, with 9 bases between the two germline ends. The CDR3 runs 13 residues. Germline loops: CDR1 MGHRA, CDR2 YSYEKL. CDR3 DNA: TGCGCCAGCAGCCAAGACCCTCGCCTCGAGCAGTACTTC. It specifies CASSQDPRLEQYF.

This chain links TRBV28 with TRBJ2-3; D perhaps matches TRBD1 (5 bases). This CDR3 is 18 amino acids long. Trimming removed 5 bases at V and 0 bases at J, with 21 bases between. Germline CDR1 is MDHEN and CDR2 is SYDVKM. CDR3 loop: CASSRHSPTVFSTDTQYF. CDR3 coding DNA: TGTGCCAGCAGTCGTCATTCCCCGACAGTTTTTAGCACAGATACGCAGTATTTT.

In its sample, this clonotype was seen once. J is TRBJ1-1 and V is TRBV7-3; D remains unclear. V lost 6 bases and J lost 4, with 15 bases in between. Germline V gene data show CDR1 as SGHTA and CDR2 as FQGTGA. The CDR3 loop spans 14 amino acids. This chain's CDR3 is CASSQNKATTEAFF. As DNA, the CDR3 is TGTGCCAGCAGTCAAAACAAGGCGACCACTGAAGCTTTCTTT.

A word on this clonotype: At one boundary the junction diverges from the germline segment, which might be a read error. The rearrangement links TRBV7-2 to TRBJ1-5, with a weak D call TRBD1 (5 bases). CDR3 length: 15 residues. Germline V lookup: CDR1 SGHTA, CDR2 FQGNSA. The CDR3 spells CASSTRGTPNQPQHF. For the CDR3, the DNA is TGTGCAAGCAGCACCCGCGGGACGCCAAATCAGCCCCAGCATTTT.

This chain links TRBV28 with TRBJ2-7, with D possibly being TRBD1 (6 bases). Per the germline V gene, CDR1 is MDHEN and CDR2 is SYDVKM. Trimming left V 5 bases short and J 2 bases short, with 13 bases between. The CDR3 is made up of 14 amino acids. The DNA of the CDR3 is TGTGCCAGCAGTCGGACAGTGAATACCTACGAGCAGTACTTC. Amino acid sequence: CASSRTVNTYEQYF.

This rearrangement joins TRBV29-1 to TRBJ1-2, with TRBD1 identical over 9 bases. The CDR3 spans 16 residues. The germline gives CDR1 SQVTM, CDR2 ANQGSEA. The V segment lost 4 bases and the J segment 3 bases; nucleotides outside the gene matches: 12. The CDR3 is CSVGYGQGQRDYGYTF. The CDR3 nucleotides are TGCAGCGTTGGGTACGGACAGGGGCAAAGGGACTATGGCTACACCTTC. The variable domain in full, with the rest retrieved from reference TRBV29-1 and TRBJ1-2, is SAVISQKPSRDICQRGTSLTIQCQVDSQVTMMFWYRQQPGQSLTLIATANQGSEATYESGFVIDKFPISRPNLTFSTLTVSNMSPEDSSIYLCSVGYGQGQRDYGYTFGSGTRLTVV.

The V gene is TRBV6-1, the J gene TRBJ2-7; D may be TRBD2 (6 bases). V was clipped by 6 bases and J by 7 bases, with 34 bases between them. Germline V gene lookup returns CDR1 MNHNS and CDR2 SASEGT. The CDR3 contains 19 residues. The chain's CDR3 is CASSHPNPVGGDALLEQYF. DNA of the CDR3: TGTGCCAGCAGCCACCCCAATCCGGTCGGAGGGGATGCACTACTGGAGCAGTACTTC.

As DNA, the CDR3 is TGTGCCATCCCGGGACAATCCTCTGGAAACACCATATATTTT. Protein: CAIPGQSSGNTIYF. The chain is built from TRBV7-9 and TRBJ1-3; possible D gene TRBD1, 6 bases. The CDR3 is 14 amino acids. CDR1 is SEHNR, CDR2 FQNEAQ, per germline (reference sequence). The ends were cut back, 10 bases at V and 0 bases at J, with 13 bases in the middle.

V is TRBV20-1 and J is TRBJ1-6; D is undetermined. This CDR3 region has 11 residues. In germline, CDR1 is DFQATT, CDR2 SNEGSKA (reference sequence). Trimming took off 3 bases at V and 7 bases at J, with 4 bases between the two ends. CDR3 residues: CSARENSPLHF. Written as DNA, the CDR3 is TGCAGTGCTAGGGAGAATTCACCCCTCCACTTT.

The J gene is TRBJ2-6, the V gene TRBV5-1, with 9 positions matching TRBD1. Germline lookup yields CDR1 SGHRS and CDR2 YFSETQ. V dropped 4 bases and J dropped 2; count of bases not matched to a gene: 4. The CDR3 has 16 amino acids. In DNA form, the CDR3 reads TGCGCCAGCAGCACCCGGGACAGGGCTGGGGCCAACGTCCTGACTTTC. Amino acids: CASSTRDRAGANVLTF.

This clonotype has a count of ten or more. V and J are TRBV25-1 and TRBJ2-1; D not certain. The V end lost 1 base, the J end lost 3 bases, and 4 bases lay between the germline ends. The V gene's germline CDR1 is MGHDK and CDR2 SYGVNS. The CDR3 runs 13 residues. CDR3 nucleotide sequence: TGTGCCAGCAGTGAATCTGTCTACAATGAGCAGTTCTTC. Protein sequence: CASSESVYNEQFF.

On this clonotype itself: Its ends do not fully match the called genes, so a read error is possible. The chain combines TRBV9 with TRBJ2-1; 7 positions agree with TRBD1. The CDR3 contains 17 residues. Germline assignment: CDR1 SGDLS and CDR2 YYNGEE. CDR3 protein: CASSGPKGQLSHNEQFF. The CDR3 region has the DNA TGTGCCAGCAGCGGGCCTAAGGGACAGCTCTCCCACAATGAGCAGTTCTTC.

This clonotype appeared a few times. The chain employs TRBV5-1 and TRBJ2-1; 11 bases map to TRBD2. Losses at the gene ends were 4 bases for V and 4 bases for J; bases not matched to a gene: 13. Germline V gene data show CDR1 as SGHRS and CDR2 as YFSETQ. This CDR3 has 18 amino acids. CDR3: CASSQLVLAGGKYNEQFF. CDR3 coding DNA: TGCGCCAGCAGCCAATTGGTCCTAGCGGGGGGCAAATACAATGAGCAGTTCTTC.

This clonotype occurred many times. This rearrangement joins TRBV5-1 to TRBJ2-1, with 13 positions matching TRBD2. The CDR3 consists of 14 residues. Germline CDR1 and CDR2: SGHRS and YFSETQ. The ends lost 0 bases at V and 15 bases at J; junction bases unmatched: 6. The CDR3 DNA reads TGCGCCAGCAGCTTGGTACTAGCGGGGGGGGCCTTGTTCTTC. This encodes CASSLVLAGGALFF.